This TCR beta chain derives from a study of shared T cell receptors in the human thymus. Germline V CDR1 and CDR2: SGHVS, FNYEAQ. Losses at the gene ends were 4 bases for V and 6 bases for J; bases not matched to a gene: 2. This CDR3 is 13 amino acids long. Data came from immunoSEQ multiplex PCR; TCRdb stores just in-frame clones and leaves some out. The data contain hundreds of thousands of clones, 80% to 90% of them singletons. This sample was shared with a second study, whose subject was human thymus T cells.

The origin of this receptor is a boy younger than two with a congenital heart defect. The J gene is TRBJ2-7, the V gene TRBV7-6, with 11 bases that match TRBD1. The sequenced sample was thymocytes. CDR3 DNA: TGTGCCAGCAGCTACGGGACAGGGGGCGAGCAGTACTTC. Translating gives CASSYGTGGEQYF.